These T cell receptor beta chains were read from a single sample in a study of blood T cell repertoires in COVID-19. Using immunoSEQ multiplex PCR, the repertoire was profiled, and TCRdb retains in-frame clones only, with some absent. This table holds roughly 86,000 clones, roughly 84% found once. Sequenced: peripheral blood. The receptors come from a man aged 60-69 years with acute or convalescent COVID-19. CDR3s include the opening cysteine and the closing phenylalanine or tryptophan. A D gene is named only where the DNA matches it firmly. Some rows mark clone size as missing; the rest say once, few, many or name a class of expanded clone.

TRBD1	NA	TRBV4-3	TRBJ2-4	CASSRTGDAKNIQYF	TGCGCCAGCAGTCGAACAGGGGACGCCAAAAACATTCAGTACTTC
TRBD1	NA	TRBV7-9	TRBJ2-2	CASSPPLRTGGIAGELFF	TGTGCCAGCAGCCCCCCCCTCAGGACAGGGGGCATCGCCGGGGAGCTGTTTTTT
NA	NA	TRBV4-2	TRBJ1-1	CASSPGDRNTEAFF	TGTGCCAGCAGCCCAGGCGACAGGAACACTGAAGCTTTCTTT
NA	NA	TRBV12-5	TRBJ2-7	CASGLPGVIGEQYF	TGTGCTAGTGGTTTACCGGGGGTGATCGGAGAGCAGTACTTC
TRBD1	many	TRBV7-8	TRBJ1-1	CASSSVRTGVNTEAFF	TGTGCCAGCAGCTCAGTACGGACAGGGGTGAACACTGAAGCTTTCTTT
NA	NA	TRBV29-1	TRBJ2-2	CSALKTAPNTGELFF	TGCAGCGCCCTGAAGACAGCTCCGAACACCGGGGAGCTGTTTTTT
NA	NA	TRBV9	TRBJ2-7	CASSVLPDTYPYEQYF	TGTGCCAGCAGCGTCCTACCCGACACTTACCCCTACGAGCAGTACTTC
NA	once	TRBV4-3	TRBJ1-4	CASSQAGLEKLFF	TGCGCCAGCAGCCAAGCAGGGCTGGAAAAACTGTTTTTT
NA	NA	TRBV19	TRBJ1-5	CASSVPQEFNQPQHF	TGTGCCAGTAGTGTCCCACAGGAGTTTAATCAGCCCCAGCATTTT
NA	NA	TRBV19	TRBJ2-1	CASRFESSYNEQFF	TGTGCCAGTAGATTCGAGAGCTCCTACAATGAGCAGTTCTTC
TRBD2	NA	TRBV7-2	TRBJ2-3	CASSLVAGGSTDTQYF	TGTGCCAGCAGCTTAGTAGCGGGGGGAAGCACAGATACGCAGTATTTT
NA	few	TRBV7-8	TRBJ1-2	CASSLAVGTYGYTF	TGTGCCAGCAGCTTAGCGGTAGGGACTTATGGCTACACCTTC
NA	NA	TRBV7-2	TRBJ1-1	CASSLGHSNTEAFF	TGTGCCAGCAGCCTAGGACACTCGAACACTGAAGCTTTCTTT
NA	once	TRBV7-8	TRBJ2-7	CASSLPNTMSSYEQYF	TGTGCCAGCAGCTTACCAAACACTATGAGCTCCTACGAGCAGTACTTC
NA	NA	TRBV27	TRBJ2-7	CASSFSPPDSDTYEQYF	TGTGCCAGCAGTTTTTCCCCTCCAGACAGCGATACCTACGAGCAGTACTTC
NA	few	TRBV2	TRBJ2-3	CASSEWGPSTDTQYF	TGTGCCAGCAGTGAATGGGGGCCCTCCACAGATACGCAGTATTTT
TRBD1	NA	TRBV10-2	TRBJ1-2	CASKEGAQDYGYTF	TGCGCCAGCAAAGAGGGGGCGCAGGACTATGGCTACACCTTC
NA	NA	TRBV5-1	TRBJ1-6	CASSLMALNSPLHF	TGCGCCAGCAGCTTGATGGCCCTTAATTCACCCCTCCACTTT
TRBD1	few	TRBV5-1	TRBJ2-3	CASSPRGLARGTDTQYF	TGCGCCAGCAGCCCCAGGGGGCTAGCGAGGGGCACAGATACGCAGTATTTT
TRBD1	NA	TRBV30	TRBJ1-5	CAWGSEIQGSNQPQHF	TGTGCCTGGGGGAGCGAAATACAGGGGAGCAATCAGCCCCAGCATTTT
TRBD2	NA	TRBV3-1/TRBV3-2	TRBJ2-1	CASSLGLAEPNEQFF	TGTGCCAGCAGCCTGGGACTAGCGGAGCCCAATGAGCAGTTCTTC
NA	NA	TRBV4-1	TRBJ2-2	CASSQVTGAGELFF	TGCGCCAGCAGCCAAGTGACGGGGGCCGGGGAGCTGTTTTTT
NA	NA	TRBV12-5	TRBJ2-2	CASGLVVSRFTGELFF	TGTGCTAGTGGTTTGGTGGTGTCTAGGTTCACCGGGGAGCTGTTTTTT
NA	once	TRBV12-3/TRBV12-4	TRBJ1-2	CASRRTGSDGYTF	TGTGCCAGCAGACGCACAGGGAGTGATGGCTACACCTTC
TRBD1	few	TRBV6-5	TRBJ2-1	CASTTGWNEQFF	TGTGCCAGCACGACAGGGTGGAATGAGCAGTTCTTC
NA	NA	TRBV9	TRBJ1-2	CASSVGVEMIYGYTF	TGTGCCAGCAGCGTAGGGGTGGAGATGATCTATGGCTACACCTTC
NA	NA	TRBV5-1	TRBJ2-3	CASSRMDVRTDTQYF	TGCGCCAGCAGCCGGATGGATGTCAGGACAGATACGCAGTATTTT
NA	NA	TRBV2	TRBJ2-6	CASSHAGAGGSGANVLTF	TGTGCCAGCAGCCACGCGGGGGCCGGTGGTTCTGGGGCCAACGTCCTGACTTTC
NA	NA	TRBV2	TRBJ1-1	CASSGRGGPNTEAFF	TGTGCCAGCAGTGGGAGGGGGGGGCCGAACACTGAAGCTTTCTTT
NA	NA	TRBV19	TRBJ2-5	CASSPTVGRQETQYF	TGTGCCAGTAGTCCAACAGTGGGGCGGCAAGAGACCCAGTACTTC
NA	NA	TRBV7-7	TRBJ2-2	CASSPGKVGELFF	TGTGCTAGCAGCCCCGGGAAGGTCGGGGAGCTGTTTTTT
TRBD1	few	TRBV6-5	TRBJ2-3	CASSTYRGDTQYF	TGTGCCAGCAGTACTTACAGGGGCGATACGCAGTATTTT
NA	NA	TRBV19	TRBJ2-2	CASTDGSELFF	TGTGCCAGTACCGATGGGAGCGAGCTGTTTTTT
NA	few	TRBV6-5	TRBJ1-2	CASSYPIQTF	TGTGCCAGCAGTTACCCAATCCAAACCTTC
NA	NA	TRBV10-3	TRBJ1-5	CAISEEDSRQPQHF	TGTGCCATCAGTGAGGAAGACAGCCGACAGCCCCAGCATTTT
NA	NA	TRBV10-3	TRBJ1-6	CAIRGTGSNSPLHF	TGTGCCATCAGGGGCACAGGGTCTAATTCACCCCTCCACTTT
TRBD1	NA	TRBV27	TRBJ2-2	CASSQGSNTGELFF	TGTGCCAGCTCACAGGGGTCGAACACCGGGGAGCTGTTTTTT
TRBD1	NA	TRBV24-1	TRBJ1-2	CATSDTGGVRGYTF	TGTGCCACCAGTGACACAGGGGGCGTTCGGGGCTACACCTTC
NA	NA	TRBV9	TRBJ1-2	CASSGGLRGGGYGYTF	TGTGCCAGCAGCGGAGGCCTGAGGGGGGGCGGCTATGGCTACACCTTC
TRBD1	NA	TRBV4-1	TRBJ2-7	CASSQAGTGMNEQYF	TGCGCCAGCAGCCAAGCCGGGACAGGGATGAACGAGCAGTACTTC
NA	NA	TRBV19	TRBJ1-6	CASRGGLGSPLHF	TGTGCCAGTAGGGGGGGGCTCGGTTCACCCCTCCACTTT
TRBD1	NA	TRBV6-5	TRBJ1-2	CASSYSTGGSYGYTF	TGTGCCAGCAGTTACTCGACAGGGGGCAGCTATGGCTACACCTTC
NA	NA	TRBV12-5	TRBJ1-3	CASRTAPSGNTIYF	TGTGCTAGTCGGACAGCCCCGTCTGGAAACACCATATATTTT
NA	NA	TRBV11-2	TRBJ2-1	CASSLGPGYNEQFF	TGTGCCAGCAGCTTAGGTCCAGGGTACAATGAGCAGTTCTTC
NA	NA	TRBV29-1	TRBJ2-7	CSVGRDSTYEQYF	TGCAGCGTCGGACGGGACTCGACCTACGAGCAGTACTTC
NA	NA	TRBV9	TRBJ2-5	CASSPAGSQETQYF	TGTGCCAGCAGCCCTGCGGGGAGCCAAGAGACCCAGTACTTC
NA	NA	TRBV9	TRBJ2-2	CASSAPRQVANTGELFF	TGTGCCAGCAGCGCACCCCGACAGGTCGCGAACACCGGGGAGCTGTTTTTT
NA	NA	TRBV10-2	TRBJ2-1	CASSEFRGMNTYNEQFF	TGCGCCAGCAGTGAGTTTCGGGGTATGAACACCTACAATGAGCAGTTCTTC
NA	NA	TRBV6-2/TRBV6-3	TRBJ1-5	CASSYSLNQPQHF	TGTGCCAGCAGTTATTCCCTCAATCAGCCCCAGCATTTT
TRBD1	few	TRBV11-3	TRBJ2-1	CASSPEDREEQFF	TGTGCCAGCAGCCCTGAAGACAGGGAAGAGCAGTTCTTC
TRBD1	NA	TRBV24-1	TRBJ2-2	CATSEPGQGNTGELFF	TGTGCCACCAGTGAGCCGGGACAGGGAAATACCGGGGAGCTGTTTTTT
NA	NA	TRBV24-1	TRBJ1-5	CATSEQGGPAHQPQHF	TGTGCCACCAGTGAACAAGGGGGTCCCGCACATCAGCCCCAGCATTTT
TRBD1	NA	TRBV25-1	TRBJ2-7	CASSGQGTYEQYF	TGTGCCAGCAGTGGACAGGGCACCTACGAGCAGTACTTC
NA	NA	TRBV29-1	TRBJ1-2	CSVVRQGTDDYTF	TGCAGCGTTGTACGGCAGGGCACTGATGACTACACCTTC